Listed here are 28 T cell receptor beta chains from one sample, sequenced in a study of T cell responses to AZD1222 COVID-19 vaccine. Profiling relied on immunoSEQ multiplex PCR, and the TCRdb table lists in-frame clones only, not all of them. The sample contains approximately 170,000 clones, around 94% of which appear only once. This material consisted of peripheral blood, taken 28 days after the second AZD1222 dose. The receptors come from an adult who received the AZD1222 COVID-19 vaccine.

As DNA, the CDR3 is TGTGCCAGCAGTTCCCCGGGATCACAATACGAGCAGTACTTC. Protein sequence: CASSSPGSQYEQYF. The chain is built from TRBV6-2 or TRBV6-3 and TRBJ2-7, with D tentatively TRBD2 (5 bases). The length of the CDR3 is 14 residues. The germline gives CDR1 MNHEY, CDR2 SVGEGT. V lost 4 bases and J lost 4, with 14 bases in between.

The V gene is TRBV6-4, the J gene TRBJ2-2, with 8 positions matching TRBD1. Germline CDR1 is MRHNA and CDR2 is SNTAGT. V trimming: 2 bases; J trimming: 1 base; junction bases outside the gene matches: 0. The CDR3 is 15 residues long. CDR3 loop: CASSDGTGNTGELFF. CDR3 DNA: TGTGCCAGCAGTGACGGGACAGGGAACACCGGGGAGCTGTTTTTT.

The chain has TRBV2 and TRBJ1-2; D uncertain. V lost 4 bases and J 5 bases, leaving 8 bases between the germline ends. The CDR3 covers 12 residues. In germline, CDR1 is SNHLY, CDR2 FYNNEI. This CDR3 reads CASSVKGYGYTF. The CDR3 DNA is TGTGCCAGCAGTGTTAAGGGTTATGGCTACACCTTC. Based on the CDR3 plus reference TRBV2 and TRBJ1-2, the full variable domain is EPEVTQTPSHQVTQMGQEVILRCVPISNHLYFYWYRQILGQKVEFLVSFYNNEISEKSEIFDDQFSVERPDGSNFTLKIRSTKLEDSAMYFCASSVKGYGYTFGSGTRLTVV.

The V gene is TRBV29-1, the J gene TRBJ1-1; D gene ambiguous. The V end was cut by 6 bases, the J end by 2 bases, with 13 bases between. This CDR3 spans 13 amino acids. The germline V gene has CDR1 SQVTM and CDR2 ANQGSEA. CDR3 loop: CSVMTGLNTEAFF. CDR3 DNA: TGCAGCGTCATGACGGGTTTAAACACTGAAGCTTTCTTT.

V and J are TRBV5-1 and TRBJ2-1; D might be TRBD1 or TRBD2, each matching 5 bases. V was clipped by 4 bases and J by 7 bases, with 21 bases between them. From germline, CDR1 is SGHRS and CDR2 YFSETQ. The CDR3 totals 16 residues. This CDR3 reads CASSRQSGTTLNEQFF. Written as DNA, the CDR3 is TGCGCCAGCAGCAGGCAATCCGGGACGACCTTAAATGAGCAGTTCTTC. The whole variable domain, filled in from reference TRBV5-1 and TRBJ2-1, reads KAGVTQTPRYLIKTRGQQVTLSCSPISGHRSVSWYQQTPGQGLQFLFEYFSETQRNKGNFPGRFSGRQFSNSRSEMNVSTLELGDSALYLCASSRQSGTTLNEQFFGPGTRLTVL.

This chain links TRBV7-8 with TRBJ2-1; D assignment may be TRBD1 or TRBD2 (5 bases each). The germline CDR1 and CDR2 sequences are SGHVS and FQNEAQ. Trimming shortened V by 1 base and J by 8 bases, and 12 bases separated the two germline ends. The CDR3 spans 14 residues. This CDR3 is CASSLGGWDDEQFF. CDR3 in DNA: TGTGCCAGCAGCTTAGGAGGGTGGGACGATGAGCAGTTCTTC.

The chain recombines TRBV2 with TRBJ2-7; D perhaps matches TRBD2 (5 bases). Germline CDR1 is SNHLY and CDR2 is FYNNEI. The CDR3 sequence is 15 residues long. Trimming pared 1 base from V and 0 bases from J, leaving 10 bases between. The CDR3 sequence is CASSEGPGSSYEQYF. The CDR3 DNA reads TGTGCCAGCAGTGAAGGTCCGGGAAGCTCCTACGAGCAGTACTTC. The whole variable domain, filled in from reference TRBV2 and TRBJ2-7, reads EPEVTQTPSHQVTQMGQEVILRCVPISNHLYFYWYRQILGQKVEFLVSFYNNEISEKSEIFDDQFSVERPDGSNFTLKIRSTKLEDSAMYFCASSEGPGSSYEQYFGPGTRLTVT.

V usage is TRBV3-1 (or the pseudogene TRBV3-2) and J usage is TRBJ1-1; 9 bases fit TRBD1. Germline V gene sequence: CDR1 LGHDT, CDR2 YNNKEL (reference sequence). V gave up 3 bases and J gave up 2 bases; unmatched junction bases: 4. This CDR3 is 15 amino acids long. The CDR3 loop reads CASSHTGQGNTEAFF. The CDR3 DNA follows: TGTGCCAGCAGCCATACGGGACAGGGAAACACTGAAGCTTTCTTT.

V is TRBV3-1 (or the pseudogene TRBV3-2) and J is TRBJ1-1, with D hard to call. V was shortened by 0 bases and J by 6 bases, with 11 bases between the two germline ends. CDR1 and CDR2 (germline): LGHDT, YNNKEL (reference sequence). This CDR3 contains 14 residues. CDR3 DNA: TGTGCCAGCAGCCAAGAGGACCGTTTCGCTGAAGCTTTCTTT. Its protein is CASSQEDRFAEAFF.

The chain has TRBV13 and TRBJ2-7; 8 bases are a match to TRBD1. V dropped 3 bases and J dropped 4; count of bases not matched to a gene: 5. Germline V gene lookup returns CDR1 PRHDT and CDR2 FYEKMQ (reference sequence). The CDR3 has 14 amino acids. CDR3 nucleotide sequence: TGTGCCAGCAGCTTTTTCGGACAGGGTTACGAGCAGTACTTC. Residues: CASSFFGQGYEQYF.

This chain connects TRBV5-1 to TRBJ2-5, with 7 bases matching TRBD2. The CDR3 length is 16 residues. V lost 2 bases, J lost 4 bases, and 11 bases stayed unmatched. The germline V gene encodes CDR1 SGHRS and CDR2 YFSETQ. The CDR3 reads CASSLWGGITIETQYF. CDR3 in DNA: TGCGCCAGCAGCTTATGGGGGGGTATCACGATAGAGACCCAGTACTTC.

The gene calls are TRBV21-1 and TRBJ1-4. TRBV21-1 is a documented pseudogene. This CDR3 has 17 amino acids. CDR3: CASSKDGLAVPNEKLFF. The DNA of the CDR3 is TGTGCCAGCAGCAAAGATGGTCTGGCGGTGCCTAATGAAAAACTGTTTTTT.

J is TRBJ2-2 and V is TRBV27; D is ambiguous. The V end was cut by 6 bases, the J end by 2 bases, with 16 bases between. This CDR3 region has 16 residues. The germline gives CDR1 MNHEY, CDR2 SMNVEV (reference sequence). The CDR3 DNA reads as TGTGCCAGCAGATACAAGACCGGAACTAACACCGGGGAGCTGTTTTTT. It codes for CASRYKTGTNTGELFF.

This sequence joins TRBV19 and TRBJ2-1; 7 bases agree with TRBD2. This CDR3 contains 14 residues. In germline, CDR1 is LNHDA, CDR2 SQIVND (reference sequence). V was clipped by 7 bases and J by 6 bases; unmatched bases: 9. CDR3 sequence reads: CASTPGLAANEQFF. CDR3 nucleotides: TGTGCCAGTACCCCAGGGCTAGCGGCCAATGAGCAGTTCTTC. The complete variable domain, with remaining parts taken from reference TRBV19 and TRBJ2-1, reads DGGITQSPKYLFRKEGQNVTLSCEQNLNHDAMYWYRQDPGQGLRLIYYSQIVNDFQKGDIAEGYSVSREKKESFPLTVTSAQKNPTAFYLCASTPGLAANEQFFGPGTRLTVL.

The J gene is TRBJ1-1, the V gene TRBV6-2 or TRBV6-3, with D tentatively TRBD1 (5 bases). This CDR3 contains 15 residues. Germline V gene sequence: CDR1 MNHEY, CDR2 SVGEGT. V lost 5 bases and J lost 6, with 19 bases in between. Written as DNA, the CDR3 is TGTGCCAGCAGTCACCGCCAAGTCGGGGCTCCTGAAGCTTTCTTT. The encoded protein is CASSHRQVGAPEAFF.

The rearrangement uses TRBV28 and TRBJ1-3, with TRBD1 matching over 9 bases. The CDR3 length is 16 residues. J lost 2 bases, V lost 7 bases, and 9 bases had no gene match. CDR1 and CDR2 (germline): MDHEN, SYDVKM. The CDR3 region is CASTLRWDRAGNTIYF. For the CDR3, the DNA is TGTGCCAGCACCCTCCGATGGGACAGGGCTGGAAACACCATATATTTT. The whole variable domain, filled in from reference TRBV28 and TRBJ1-3, reads DVKVTQSSRYLVKRTGEKVFLECVQDMDHENMFWYRQDPGLGLRLIYFSYDVKMKEKGDIPEGYSVSREKKERFSLILESASTNQTSMYLCASTLRWDRAGNTIYFGEGSWLTVV.

The chain carries TRBV6-5 and TRBJ2-3, with 9 bases matching TRBD1. With V trimmed by 5 bases and J by 3 bases, 6 bases remained unmatched. There are 15 residues in the CDR3. Germline CDR1 and CDR2: MNHEY and SVGAGI. The CDR3 reads CASSPRQGGTDTQYF. DNA for the CDR3: TGTGCCAGCAGTCCCCGACAGGGGGGTACAGATACGCAGTATTTT.

The chain couples TRBV21-1 to TRBJ2-7; no check of the table's D call, TRBD2, against the DNA was made. TRBV21-1 is termed a pseudogene. There are 20 residues in the CDR3. The CDR3 region has the DNA TGTGCCAGCAGCAAAGCGCTGTGGGGGGGTGGACTTTACCCGACCTACGAGCAGTACTTC. Its protein is CASSKALWGGGLYPTYEQYF.

V and J are TRBV18 and TRBJ2-7; the D is unclear. CDR1 KGHSH and CDR2 LQKENI come from the germline V gene. The CDR3 runs to 13 residues. V shed 4 bases and J shed 3 bases, with 10 bases lying between them. In DNA form, the CDR3 reads TGTGCCAGCTCACATACTTCAGACTACGAGCAGTACTTC. Translated, it gives CASSHTSDYEQYF.

The chain couples TRBV28 to TRBJ2-4; no clear D. Germline loops: CDR1 MDHEN, CDR2 SYDVKM. The CDR3 has 15 residues. V shed 10 bases and J shed 0 bases, with 16 bases lying between them. CDR3 nucleotide sequence: TGTGCCACCTCCGTACTTTCTCTAGCCAAAAACATTCAGTACTTC. It codes for CATSVLSLAKNIQYF.

The rearrangement links TRBV9 to TRBJ2-1, with D perhaps matching TRBD2 (5 bases). The ends were cut back, 3 bases at V and 0 bases at J, with 10 bases in the middle. Germline CDR1 and CDR2: SGDLS and YYNGEE. The CDR3 contains 15 residues. The CDR3 DNA is TGTGCCAGCAGCGAAAGCGGACCCTCCTACAATGAGCAGTTCTTC. Translated, it gives CASSESGPSYNEQFF.

The V gene is TRBV27, the J gene TRBJ2-1; D may be TRBD2 (6 bases). Germline V gene data show CDR1 as MNHEY and CDR2 as SMNVEV (reference sequence). This CDR3 is 16 amino acids long. V lost 2 bases and J 7 bases, leaving 18 bases between the germline ends. The CDR3 DNA reads as TGTGCCAGCAGTTTAAGCGGTGAGCGGGCGGGTAATGAGCAGTTCTTC. Residues: CASSLSGERAGNEQFF.

The gene calls are TRBV29-1 and TRBJ1-2; 9 nucleotides align to TRBD1. V dropped 3 bases and J dropped 6; count of bases not matched to a gene: 5. This CDR3 region has 13 residues. The germline V gene encodes CDR1 SQVTM and CDR2 ANQGSEA. The CDR3 protein is CSVETGGTDGYTF. The CDR3 coding sequence is TGCAGCGTTGAGACAGGGGGGACTGATGGCTACACCTTC.

The chain uses TRBV28 and TRBJ2-7; D is possibly TRBD1 (5 bases). V was cut by 4 bases and J by 3 bases, with 10 bases left in between. This CDR3 spans 13 amino acids. Germline V gene data show CDR1 as MDHEN and CDR2 as SYDVKM. The CDR3 protein is CASSYPDSYEQYF. DNA for the CDR3: TGTGCCAGCAGTTACCCCGACAGCTACGAGCAGTACTTC.

Note on this clone: This CDR3 is also generated by other DNA sequences in the sample. V and J are TRBV28 and TRBJ1-2, with unresolved D. CDR1 MDHEN and CDR2 SYDVKM come from the germline V gene. Trimming removed 5 bases from V and 4 bases from J, with 8 bases in between. The CDR3 spans 12 residues. The CDR3 loop reads CASSLVGYGYTF. The CDR3 coding sequence is TGTGCCAGCAGTCTTGTCGGCTATGGCTACACCTTC.

This sequence joins TRBV3-1 (or the pseudogene TRBV3-2) and TRBJ1-1; 8 bases fit TRBD1. The CDR3 runs to 14 residues. The trim removed 4 bases at V and 2 bases at J, leaving 3 bases unmatched. The germline CDR1 and CDR2 sequences are LGHDT and YNNKEL (reference sequence). CDR3 sequence: CASSRDRSNTEAFF. The CDR3 DNA follows: TGTGCCAGCAGCCGGGACAGGAGCAACACTGAAGCTTTCTTT.

This clone was detected once. The gene calls are TRBV30 and TRBJ2-2; D possibly matches TRBD1 or TRBD2 (5 bases each). V lost 4 bases, J lost 6 bases, and 18 bases lay in between. This CDR3 has 15 residues. Germline CDR1 GTSNPN, CDR2 SVGIG (reference sequence). CDR3 DNA sequence: TGTGCCTGGAATCGCCGGGGCGGTTCGCCCGGGGAGCTGTTTTTT. This gives the protein CAWNRRGGSPGELFF.

There are a few counts of this clone. J is TRBJ2-7 and V is TRBV3-1 (or the pseudogene TRBV3-2), with a weak D call TRBD2 (5 bases). Germline assignment: CDR1 LGHDT and CDR2 YNNKEL (reference sequence). With 0 bases removed from V and 7 bases from J, the gap between germline ends came to 7 bases. CDR3 size: 12 residues. Here the CDR3 DNA reads TGTGCCAGCAGCCAAGATAAGCGGGAGCAGTACTTC. Its translation: CASSQDKREQYF.